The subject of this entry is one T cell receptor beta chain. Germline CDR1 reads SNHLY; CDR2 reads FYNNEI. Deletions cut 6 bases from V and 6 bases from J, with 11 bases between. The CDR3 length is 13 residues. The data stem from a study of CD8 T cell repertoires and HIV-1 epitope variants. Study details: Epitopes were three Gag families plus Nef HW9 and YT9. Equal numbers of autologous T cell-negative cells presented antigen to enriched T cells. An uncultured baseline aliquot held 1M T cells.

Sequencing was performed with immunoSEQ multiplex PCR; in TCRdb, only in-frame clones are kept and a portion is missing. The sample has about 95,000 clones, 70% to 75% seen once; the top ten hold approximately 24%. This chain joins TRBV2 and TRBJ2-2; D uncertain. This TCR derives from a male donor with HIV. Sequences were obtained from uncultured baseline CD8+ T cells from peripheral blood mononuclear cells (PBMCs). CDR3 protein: CASSIVRPGELFF. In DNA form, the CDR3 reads TGTGCCAGCAGCATAGTCCGGCCCGGGGAGCTGTTTTTT.